What follows describes a single T cell receptor (beta chain). The antigen remains undetermined. Both 60 Vbeta primers and 13 Jbeta primers went into the PCR. Clones were sequenced by immunoSEQ multiplex PCR, and TCRdb holds only the in-frame ones, with some missing. Among tens of thousands of clones listed, roughly 80% were seen once. The CDR3 is 14 amino acids. The data are from a study of cytomegalovirus exposure and HLA in healthy donors. Findings and caveats of the study: Roughly even sequencing depth across donors was the assumption behind the presence/absence analyses. Confirmation in vitro established that a few CMV-associated chains were specific for CMV antigens.

The sequence was obtained from a woman aged 25-40 years in good health and CMV-seronegative. This chain joins TRBV21-1 and TRBJ2-1; the tabulated D call, TRBD1, remains unverified against the DNA. TRBV21-1 is assigned pseudogene status. The sequenced sample was PBMCs. In DNA form, the CDR3 reads TGTGCCAGCAGCAAAGAGGATGGGGACATTCAAGAGTTCTTC. It yields the protein CASSKEDGDIQEFF.